Listed here are 17 T cell receptor beta chains from one sample, sequenced in a study of T cell responses to AZD1222 COVID-19 vaccine. Assay: immunoSEQ multiplex PCR; the TCRdb copy retains only in-frame clones and omits some. The data contain more than 85,000 clones, around 81% of them singletons. The sequencing here drew on peripheral blood, taken on day 0 of AZD1222 vaccination. Receptors were obtained from an adult in good health.

V usage is TRBV24-1 and J usage is TRBJ2-5; TRBD2 is a possible D gene (6 bases). This CDR3 has 15 amino acids. Germline values: CDR1 KGHDR, CDR2 SFDVKD. V lost 3 bases and J lost 7, with 17 bases in between. In nucleotides, the CDR3 is TGTGCCACCAGTGATACGGGACTCACGAGCAGGACCCAGTACTTC. This encodes CATSDTGLTSRTQYF.

This chain joins TRBV18 and TRBJ2-2; D possibly corresponds to TRBD1 (5 bases). Germline values: CDR1 KGHSH, CDR2 LQKENI. V lost 5 bases and J 0 bases, leaving 10 bases between the germline ends. The CDR3 covers 15 residues. DNA of the CDR3: TGTGCCAGCTCATCGACAGACGCGAACACCGGGGAGCTGTTTTTT. It specifies CASSSTDANTGELFF.

The rearrangement uses TRBV6-5 and TRBJ2-7; a weak D match, TRBD1 (8 bases). V gave up 6 bases and J gave up 5 bases, with 17 bases separating them. This CDR3 comprises 14 residues. Germline V gives CDR1 MNHEY, CDR2 SVGAGI. CDR3 nucleotide sequence: TGTGCCAGCAGCCTCAGCGGGACAGGCGACGAGCAGTACTTC. Protein product: CASSLSGTGDEQYF.

The rearrangement joins TRBV19 to TRBJ1-3; no reliable D call. From germline, CDR1 is LNHDA and CDR2 SQIVND (reference sequence). Between the trimmed V and J ends, which lost 6 bases and 3 bases, there was a span of 9 bases. The CDR3 sequence is 13 residues long. CDR3 nucleotides: TGTGCCAGTAGGGGAATGCTTGGAAACACCATATATTTT. Amino acids: CASRGMLGNTIYF.

This chain joins TRBV6-5 and TRBJ2-1; D not resolved. CDR3 length equals 15 residues. Germline V gene data show CDR1 as MNHEY and CDR2 as SVGAGI. Trimming removed 0 bases at V and 3 bases at J, with 9 bases between. CDR3 bases: TGTGCCAGCAGTTACTCGAGCAGGAACTACAATGAGCAGTTCTTC. This codes for CASSYSSRNYNEQFF.

V is TRBV4-3 and J is TRBJ1-6, with 10 bases fitting TRBD1. The CDR3 length is 16 residues. Germline V gives CDR1 LGHNA, CDR2 YSLEER. V trimming: 4 bases; J trimming: 6 bases; junction bases outside the gene matches: 6. The CDR3 sequence is CASSLQTGGPNSPLHF. The CDR3 region has the DNA TGCGCCAGCAGCCTACAGACAGGGGGCCCTAATTCACCCCTCCACTTT.

This clone was seen a few times. The V gene is TRBV27, the J gene TRBJ2-6; D ambiguous. In germline, CDR1 is MNHEY, CDR2 SMNVEV (reference sequence). Between the trimmed V and J ends, which lost 1 base and 0 bases, there was a span of 13 bases. The CDR3 covers 18 residues. CDR3 loop: CASSLWPSDTSGANVLTF. Written as DNA, the CDR3 is TGTGCCAGCAGTTTATGGCCATCAGATACCTCTGGGGCCAACGTCCTGACTTTC.

On this clone itself: The sample contains more than one DNA sequence encoding this CDR3. V usage is TRBV21-1 and J usage is TRBJ2-7; the DNA was not used to check the table's D call, TRBD1. TRBV21-1 is a listed pseudogene. The CDR3 is 15 residues long. The CDR3 sequence: CASSTFRVLSHEQYF. As DNA, the CDR3 is TGTGCCAGTAGCACGTTCAGGGTTCTGTCCCACGAGCAGTACTTC.

The rearrangement joins TRBV28 to TRBJ1-2, with TRBD1 identical over 8 bases. The CDR3 consists of 16 residues. Germline CDR1 MDHEN, CDR2 SYDVKM. V shed 4 bases and J 0 bases; nucleotides not matched to a gene: 7. In DNA, the CDR3 is TGTGCCAGCAGTTCAGGGGGCAACCTAGCTAACTATGGCTACACCTTC. This gives the protein CASSSGGNLANYGYTF.

This chain connects TRBV5-4 to TRBJ2-7, with TRBD1 matching over 7 bases. The germline V gene encodes CDR1 SGHNT and CDR2 YYREEE (reference sequence). With V trimmed by 4 bases and J by 0 bases, 10 bases remained unmatched. The CDR3 contains 16 residues. The chain's CDR3 is CASSLGRTGSSYEQYF. The CDR3 DNA reads as TGTGCCAGCAGCCTGGGAAGGACAGGAAGCTCCTACGAGCAGTACTTC.

This clone came up a few times. For the CDR3, the DNA is TGTGCCAGCAGCGTAAGTCCACTCGTCAATGAGCAGTTCTTC. Its translation: CASSVSPLVNEQFF. The chain joins TRBV9 to TRBJ2-1; D gene uncertain. From germline, CDR1 is SGDLS and CDR2 YYNGEE. The CDR3 spans 14 residues. V was shortened by 1 base and J by 6 bases, with 11 bases between the two germline ends.

This chain links TRBV6-4 with TRBJ2-3, with D maybe TRBD2 (7 bases). CDR1 is MRHNA, CDR2 SNTAGT, per germline. The V and J ends lost 10 bases and 5 bases respectively, with 16 bases between them. CDR3 length: 13 amino acids. This CDR3 reads CATRTGGGDTQYF. CDR3 nucleotide sequence: TGTGCCACCCGAACGGGGGGCGGAGATACGCAGTATTTT.

CDR3 DNA sequence: TGTGCCACCAGTGATCCCGGGACAGGTTCCGGAAACGAGCAGTACTTC. It yields the protein CATSDPGTGSGNEQYF. The V gene is TRBV24-1, the J gene TRBJ2-7; 8 bases match TRBD1. This CDR3 has 16 residues. From germline, CDR1 is KGHDR and CDR2 SFDVKD. V lost 3 bases, J lost 5 bases, and 11 bases stayed unmatched.

The V call is TRBV7-2, the J call TRBJ2-3, with 7 bases fitting TRBD2. Germline loops: CDR1 SGHTA, CDR2 FQGNSA. The ends lost 7 bases at V and 6 bases at J; junction bases unmatched: 13. This CDR3 region has 15 residues. The CDR3 is CASTATLAVYDTQYF. CDR3 bases: TGTGCCAGCACCGCGACCCTAGCGGTTTACGATACGCAGTATTTT.

The table lists this clone with a count of one. The chain employs TRBV20-1 and TRBJ1-2, with 8 bases fitting TRBD1. Germline V CDR1 and CDR2: DFQATT, SNEGSKA (reference sequence). The CDR3 is 11 residues long. The junction had 4 bases not matched to a gene; V was cut back by 5 bases and J by 8 bases. The CDR3 nucleotides read TGCAGTGCTGAGGACAGGGACGGCTACACCTTC. Its protein is CSAEDRDGYTF.

The CDR3 loop reads CAFDRNVEAFF. The CDR3 bases are TGTGCCTTTGACAGGAACGTTGAAGCTTTCTTT. The chain recombines TRBV30 with TRBJ1-1; weak D call: TRBD1 (6 bases). The V gene lost 7 bases and the J gene lost 7 bases, with 13 bases spanning the gap. CDR1 is GTSNPN, CDR2 SVGIG, per germline (reference sequence). The CDR3 has 11 residues.

V usage is TRBV19 and J usage is TRBJ1-1; 7 bases are shared with TRBD1. Trimming took 6 bases from V and 5 from J; bases not matched to a gene: 15. Germline V gives CDR1 LNHDA, CDR2 SQIVND (reference sequence). The CDR3 sequence is 16 residues long. The CDR3 nucleotides read TGTGCCAGTAGCACAACCCACAGGGGAAGGGGGACTGAAGCTTTCTTT. Translating it yields CASSTTHRGRGTEAFF.